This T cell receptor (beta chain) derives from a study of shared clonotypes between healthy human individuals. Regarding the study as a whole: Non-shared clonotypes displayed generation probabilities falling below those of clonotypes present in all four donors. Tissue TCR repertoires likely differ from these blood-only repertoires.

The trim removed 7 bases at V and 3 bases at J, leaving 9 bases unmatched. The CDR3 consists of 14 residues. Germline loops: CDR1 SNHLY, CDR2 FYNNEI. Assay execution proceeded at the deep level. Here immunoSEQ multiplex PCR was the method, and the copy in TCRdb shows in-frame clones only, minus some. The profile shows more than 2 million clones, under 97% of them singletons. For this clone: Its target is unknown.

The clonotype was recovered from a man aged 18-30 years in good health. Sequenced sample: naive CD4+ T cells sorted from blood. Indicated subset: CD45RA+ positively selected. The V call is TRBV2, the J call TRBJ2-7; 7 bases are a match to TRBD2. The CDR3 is CASTKGSSGYEQYF. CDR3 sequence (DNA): TGTGCCAGCACCAAAGGGTCTAGCGGCTACGAGCAGTACTTC. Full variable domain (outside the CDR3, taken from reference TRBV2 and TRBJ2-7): EPEVTQTPSHQVTQMGQEVILRCVPISNHLYFYWYRQILGQKVEFLVSFYNNEISEKSEIFDDQFSVERPDGSNFTLKIRSTKLEDSAMYFCASTKGSSGYEQYFGPGTRLTVT.